This TCR beta chain was found in a study of blood T cell repertoires in COVID-19. About the study: COVID-19 samples, acute and convalescent, were from the United States, Italy and Spain. In each case, the material was cDNA or gDNA derived from T cells, B-cell-depleted T cells, or PBMCs.

Looked up from germline, CDR1 is SGHAT and CDR2 is FQNNGV. Trimming took 5 bases from V and 4 from J, leaving 17 bases between them. The CDR3 totals 15 residues. Per the original methods: Reference gene primer amplification yielded estimated nucleated cell counts. The data were produced by immunoSEQ multiplex PCR, yet TCRdb's version contains in-frame clones alone and is incomplete. V and J calls and clone size come straight from that table; D and trimming were deduced from the DNA. The sample consists of 140,000 to 150,000 clones, roughly 90% of them appearing once. The chain is built from TRBV11-2 and TRBJ2-5; D is perhaps TRBD2 (7 bases). The sample comprised peripheral blood. The origin of this receptor is a man between 65 and 80 years old with acute or convalescent COVID-19. The CDR3 loop reads CASSPQRGGGETQYF. The CDR3 coding sequence is TGTGCCAGCAGCCCACAAAGAGGGGGGGGAGAGACCCAGTACTTC.